The 2 T cell receptor beta chains in this list originate from one sample, sequenced in a study of shared clonotypes between healthy human individuals. Cells designated naive CD8 were CD45RO-negative and were positively selected for CCR7, with terminally differentiated effector memory CD45RA+ cells excluded. Assay: immunoSEQ multiplex PCR; the TCRdb copy retains only in-frame clones and omits some. The sample records roughly 890,000 clones, 80% to 95% being singletons. Material: naive CD8+ T cells sorted from blood. These receptors all come from a man aged 25 to 40 in good health.

The chain combines TRBV27 with TRBJ1-1; 7 bases match TRBD1. CDR1 and CDR2 (germline): MNHEY, SMNVEV (reference sequence). The CDR3 loop spans 17 amino acids. After removal of 5 bases from V and 6 bases from J, the junction contained 18 bases not matched to a gene. The CDR3 loop is CASSGPGTDTGGPEAFF. DNA of the CDR3: TGTGCCAGCAGTGGCCCCGGGACAGACACGGGGGGGCCTGAAGCTTTCTTT.

V gene TRBV5-1 combines with J gene TRBJ1-1, with a tentative D call TRBD1 (6 bases). The CDR3 length is 17 residues. The V gene's germline CDR1 is SGHRS and CDR2 YFSETQ. V lost 2 bases and J 0 bases, leaving 17 bases between the germline ends. The CDR3 nucleotides read TGCGCCAGCAGCTTAGTGCAGGGGCCCCCGATGAACACTGAAGCTTTCTTT. Translating gives CASSLVQGPPMNTEAFF.